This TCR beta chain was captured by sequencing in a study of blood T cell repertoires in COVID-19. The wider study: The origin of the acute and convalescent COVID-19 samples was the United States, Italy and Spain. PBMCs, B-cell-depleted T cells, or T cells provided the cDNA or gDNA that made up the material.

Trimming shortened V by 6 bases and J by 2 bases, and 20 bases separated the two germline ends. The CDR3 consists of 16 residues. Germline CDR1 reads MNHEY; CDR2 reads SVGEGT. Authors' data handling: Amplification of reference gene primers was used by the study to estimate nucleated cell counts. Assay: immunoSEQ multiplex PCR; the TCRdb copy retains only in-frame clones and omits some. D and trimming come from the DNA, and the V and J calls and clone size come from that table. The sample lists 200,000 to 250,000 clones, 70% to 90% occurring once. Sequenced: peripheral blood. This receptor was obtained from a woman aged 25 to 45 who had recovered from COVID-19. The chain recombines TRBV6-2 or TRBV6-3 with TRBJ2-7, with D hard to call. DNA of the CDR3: TGTGCCAGCAGCCCTCCCAAGAGGAGCTTCCCCTACGAGCAGTACTTC. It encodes CASSPPKRSFPYEQYF.